These 24 T cell receptor beta chains share one sample of origin, sequenced in a study of shared clonotypes between healthy human individuals. TCRdb's table, derived via immunoSEQ multiplex PCR, lists solely in-frame clones and lacks some. This repertoire shows more than 2,000,000 clones, approximately 93% found once; its top ten account for 0.39%. The source material was naive CD4+ T cells from PBMCs. This sample's subset: CD45RA+ positively selected. All receptors derive from a man aged 18 to 35 in good health. Some clones in this sample may be carry-over from other donors' samples.

The rearrangement joins TRBV11-2 to TRBJ1-2; 7 bases agree with TRBD1. CDR3 length: 16 amino acids. Germline V lookup: CDR1 SGHAT, CDR2 FQNNGV. V shed 2 bases, J shed 2 bases, and the junction held 8 bases outside the gene matches. In DNA form, the CDR3 reads TGTGCCAGCAGCTTATATCCACTACAGGGGAACTATGGCTACACCTTC. Translating gives CASSLYPLQGNYGYTF.

To note about this clone: Additional DNA sequences in this sample encode the identical CDR3. This rearrangement joins TRBV9 to TRBJ2-1; the match to TRBD2 covers 11 bases. The CDR3 runs to 15 residues. V was pared by 0 bases and J by 7 bases, with 3 bases of the junction left unmatched. Germline CDR1 is SGDLS and CDR2 is YYNGEE. The CDR3 protein is CASSVVAGGWNEQFF. CDR3 sequence (DNA): TGTGCCAGCAGCGTAGTAGCGGGGGGGTGGAATGAGCAGTTCTTC. Based on the CDR3 plus reference TRBV9 and TRBJ2-1, the full variable domain is DSGVTQTPKHLITATGQRVTLRCSPRSGDLSVYWYQQSLDQGLQFLIQYYNGEERAKGNILERFSAQQFPDLHSELNLSSLELGDSALYFCASSVVAGGWNEQFFGPGTRLTVL.

The V call is TRBV30, the J call TRBJ1-2; 8 positions match TRBD1. Germline-derived CDR1 and CDR2 are GTSNPN and SVGIG (reference sequence). V lost 2 bases and J lost 0; bases outside the gene matches: 2. The CDR3 runs 14 residues. CDR3 sequence reads: CAWSRDRPNYGYTF. The DNA of the CDR3 is TGTGCCTGGAGTAGGGACAGGCCTAACTATGGCTACACCTTC. Full variable domain (remainder filled in from reference TRBV30 and TRBJ1-2): SQTIHQWPATLVQPVGSPLSLECTVEGTSNPNLYWYRQAAGRGLQLLFYSVGIGQISSEVPQNLSASRPQDRQFILSSKKLLLSDSGFYLCAWSRDRPNYGYTFGSGTRLTVV.

The CDR3 DNA reads as TGCGCCAGCAGTGGGGCGAATAGGGTGGGCACTGAAGCTTTCTTT. Translating gives CASSGANRVGTEAFF. The chain recombines TRBV4-1 with TRBJ1-1, with a possible D match to TRBD1 (5 bases). V dropped 6 bases and J dropped 4 bases, with 18 bases sitting between them. Germline CDR1 and CDR2: MGHRA and YSYEKL. This CDR3 region has 15 residues.

CDR3 nucleotides: TGCGCCAGCAGGGAACAGGGGGCAGCTAATGAAAAACTGTTTTTT. Its translation: CASREQGAANEKLFF. This rearrangement joins TRBV5-1 to TRBJ1-4, with 9 bases fitting TRBD1. Germline V gene lookup returns CDR1 SGHRS and CDR2 YFSETQ. The junction had 5 bases not matched to a gene; V was cut back by 5 bases and J by 3 bases. The CDR3 extends over 15 amino acids.

As concerns this clone: Its ends do not fully match the called genes, so a read error is possible. The rearrangement joins TRBV2 to TRBJ2-7; no clear D. The germline V gene has CDR1 SNHLY and CDR2 FYNNEI. CDR3 length: 11 residues. CDR3 residues: CASREDSSQYF. CDR3 DNA: TGTGCCAGCAGGGAAGATAGCTCCCAGTACTTC.

The genes are TRBV9 and TRBJ2-1, with D uncertain. The CDR3 loop spans 13 amino acids. V lost 4 bases, J lost 10 bases, and 15 bases lay in between. Per germline, CDR1 SGDLS and CDR2 YYNGEE. This CDR3 is CASSPNRAPEQFF. The CDR3 region has the DNA TGTGCCAGCAGCCCTAACCGGGCCCCAGAGCAGTTCTTC.

The V gene is TRBV11-2, the J gene TRBJ2-7, with 10 nucleotides matching TRBD2. With V trimmed by 5 bases and J by 4 bases, 14 bases remained unmatched. This CDR3 region has 17 residues. Per germline, CDR1 SGHAT and CDR2 FQNNGV. The CDR3: CASSPTPASGSRYEQYF. The CDR3 DNA sequence: TGTGCCAGCAGCCCCACCCCGGCTAGCGGGAGTAGATACGAGCAGTACTTC.

This chain uses TRBV28 with TRBJ2-4; D is perhaps TRBD1 or TRBD2 (5 bases each). V lost 7 bases and J lost 5, with 21 bases in between. The CDR3 covers 16 residues. Germline-derived CDR1 and CDR2 are MDHEN and SYDVKM. CDR3 in amino acids: CASNPWGGGGQNIQYF. In DNA form, the CDR3 reads TGTGCCAGCAACCCTTGGGGTGGTGGGGGTCAAAACATTCAGTACTTC. Variable domain in full (rest from reference TRBV28 and TRBJ2-4): DVKVTQSSRYLVKRTGEKVFLECVQDMDHENMFWYRQDPGLGLRLIYFSYDVKMKEKGDIPEGYSVSREKKERFSLILESASTNQTSMYLCASNPWGGGGQNIQYFGAGTRLSVL.

The chain joins TRBV7-2 to TRBJ2-1; 11 positions agree with TRBD2. Trimming cost V 1 base and J 3 bases; bases outside gene matches: 2. Germline CDR1 is SGHTA and CDR2 is FQGNSA. The CDR3 is made up of 16 amino acids. CDR3 amino acids: CASSLVSGGVYNEQFF. The CDR3 DNA follows: TGTGCCAGCAGCTTAGTTAGCGGGGGGGTCTACAATGAGCAGTTCTTC.

The rearrangement joins TRBV28 to TRBJ2-5; a possible D gene is TRBD2 (5 bases). The CDR3 has 12 amino acids. Trimming shortened V by 6 bases and J by 2 bases, and 7 bases separated the two germline ends. Germline lookup yields CDR1 MDHEN and CDR2 SYDVKM. This CDR3 reads CASRRLQETQYF. The CDR3 DNA reads TGTGCCAGCAGGAGACTACAAGAGACCCAGTACTTC. Supplemented by reference TRBV28 and TRBJ2-5, the full variable domain reads DVKVTQSSRYLVKRTGEKVFLECVQDMDHENMFWYRQDPGLGLRLIYFSYDVKMKEKGDIPEGYSVSREKKERFSLILESASTNQTSMYLCASRRLQETQYFGPGTRLLVL.

This clone was recorded once. The rearrangement uses TRBV2 and TRBJ1-1; D is possibly TRBD1 (5 bases). Germline CDR1 and CDR2: SNHLY and FYNNEI. Deletions cut 6 bases from V and 4 bases from J, with 21 bases between. The CDR3 spans 16 residues. The CDR3 DNA reads as TGTGCCAGCAGCAGCTCAGGACCCCGGAGGGGCACTGAAGCTTTCTTT. It codes for CASSSSGPRRGTEAFF. Full variable domain (rest looked up from reference TRBV2 and TRBJ1-1): EPEVTQTPSHQVTQMGQEVILRCVPISNHLYFYWYRQILGQKVEFLVSFYNNEISEKSEIFDDQFSVERPDGSNFTLKIRSTKLEDSAMYFCASSSSGPRRGTEAFFGQGTRLTVV.

A remark on this clone: Other DNA variants within this sample encode the same CDR3. J is TRBJ2-5 and V is TRBV19, with D possibly matching TRBD1 (5 bases). CDR1 is LNHDA and CDR2 is SQIVND in the germline V gene (reference sequence). Trimming shortened V by 3 bases and J by 4 bases, and 9 bases separated the two germline ends. This CDR3 is 13 amino acids long. CDR3 sequence: CASSISRGETQYF. In DNA, the CDR3 is TGTGCCAGTAGTATTAGTAGGGGAGAGACCCAGTACTTC.

The chain has TRBV19 and TRBJ2-1; 12 nucleotides line up with TRBD2. The CDR3 covers 15 residues. Germline V gives CDR1 LNHDA, CDR2 SQIVND (reference sequence). The junction had 4 bases not matched to a gene; V was cut back by 6 bases and J by 4 bases. CDR3 coding DNA: TGTGCCAGTAGCACTCTAGCGGGAGGGTACAATGAGCAGTTCTTC. Its translation: CASSTLAGGYNEQFF.

This rearrangement joins TRBV25-1 to TRBJ1-1; no firm D call. This CDR3 is 14 amino acids long. Looked up from germline, CDR1 is MGHDK and CDR2 is SYGVNS. Trimming shortened V by 3 bases and J by 0 bases, and 8 bases separated the two germline ends. The CDR3 loop reads CASSDRAVNTEAFF. Here the CDR3 DNA reads TGTGCCAGCAGTGATCGGGCAGTGAACACTGAAGCTTTCTTT.

As for this clone: This same CDR3 is encoded by further DNA sequences in the sample. In nucleotides, the CDR3 is TGCGCCAGCAGCTTGGTAGGGGGCCTGAACACCGGGGAGCTGTTTTTT. Translating gives CASSLVGGLNTGELFF. V and J are TRBV5-1 and TRBJ2-2, with TRBD1 matching over 7 bases. The ends lost 0 bases at V and 1 base at J; junction bases unmatched: 3. The CDR3 sequence is 16 residues long. Germline CDR1 and CDR2: SGHRS and YFSETQ.

This rearrangement joins TRBV5-1 to TRBJ2-2; the match to TRBD1 covers 10 bases. This CDR3 has 16 residues. Germline CDR1 is SGHRS and CDR2 is YFSETQ. The J segment lost 6 bases and the V segment lost 4 bases, leaving 9 bases of the junction unmatched. The CDR3 region has the DNA TGCGCCAGCAGCGTGTTGGACAGGGGGGCTGCCGGGGAGCTGTTTTTT. Protein sequence: CASSVLDRGAAGELFF.

A single count supports this clone. It may be a read error: a sequence one base away is much more abundant. Other nucleotide sequences in the sample specify the same CDR3. The J gene is TRBJ2-3, the V gene TRBV5-1, with no clear D. The germline V and J ends were trimmed by 0 bases and 0 bases, with 5 bases remaining between them. The CDR3 spans 14 residues. Per the germline V gene, CDR1 is SGHRS and CDR2 is YFSETQ. The DNA for the CDR3 is TGCGCCAGCAGCTTGGGACAAAGCACAGATACGCAGTATTTT. Translating it yields CASSLGQSTDTQYF.

V usage is TRBV7-7 and J usage is TRBJ2-7, with D tentatively TRBD2 (6 bases). Germline CDR1 is SSHAT and CDR2 is FNYEAQ (reference sequence). This CDR3 region has 14 residues. V was pared by 4 bases and J by 2 bases, with 12 bases between. The CDR3 spells CASSSGTGAYEQYF. CDR3 DNA: TGTGCCAGCAGCTCCGGGACGGGAGCCTACGAGCAGTACTTC. The whole variable domain, filled in from reference TRBV7-7 and TRBJ2-7, reads GAGVSQSPRYKVTKRGQDVTLRCDPISSHATLYWYQQALGQGPEFLTYFNYEAQPDKSGLPSDRFSAERPEGSISTLTIQRTEQRDSAMYRCASSSGTGAYEQYFGPGTRLTVT.

This chain joins TRBV29-1 and TRBJ2-3, with 8 bases matching TRBD1. This CDR3 spans 12 amino acids. Germline CDR1 SQVTM, CDR2 ANQGSEA. V lost 4 bases to trimming and J lost 4 bases; unmatched junction nucleotides: 1. The CDR3 nucleotides are TGCAGCGTTGCGGGACAGGCAGATACGCAGTATTTT. Protein: CSVAGQADTQYF.

The V gene is TRBV20-1, the J gene TRBJ2-7; no definite D call. The CDR3 extends over 11 amino acids. With 4 bases removed from V and 3 bases from J, the gap between germline ends came to 7 bases. Germline V lookup: CDR1 DFQATT, CDR2 SNEGSKA (reference sequence). CDR3 sequence: CSAKQNYEQYF. CDR3 DNA: TGCAGTGCTAAACAGAACTACGAGCAGTACTTC.

The CDR3, as DNA: TGTGCCAGCAGCTCGTTAGCGGGAGGGTTAGATACGCAGTATTTT. It encodes CASSSLAGGLDTQYF. This chain uses TRBV5-6 with TRBJ2-3; the match to TRBD2 covers 11 bases. CDR1 and CDR2 from the germline V gene are SGHDT and YYEEEE. V shed 3 bases, J shed 5 bases, and the junction held 5 bases outside the gene matches. CDR3 length equals 15 residues.

The chain links TRBV29-1 to TRBJ2-2, with 7 bases matching TRBD1. In germline, CDR1 is SQVTM, CDR2 ANQGSEA. V lost 6 bases and J lost 2; bases outside the gene matches: 12. The CDR3 has 16 residues. This CDR3 reads CSVGAGTAFNTGELFF. As DNA, the CDR3 is TGCAGCGTGGGAGCCGGGACAGCTTTTAACACCGGGGAGCTGTTTTTT.

This clone was observed a handful of times. The V gene is TRBV5-1, the J gene TRBJ1-1; D ambiguous. The germline CDR1 and CDR2 sequences are SGHRS and YFSETQ. The CDR3 extends over 14 amino acids. V lost 4 bases and J lost 1, with 11 bases in between. CDR3 protein: CASSATITNTEAFF. The CDR3, as DNA: TGCGCCAGCAGCGCTACTATCACGAACACTGAAGCTTTCTTT.